This T cell receptor beta chain was captured by sequencing in a study of blood T cell repertoires in COVID-19. CDR1 is SGHDT and CDR2 is YYEEEE in the germline V gene. V was shortened by 0 bases and J by 8 bases, with 17 bases between the two germline ends. This CDR3 contains 15 residues. TCRdb's table, derived via immunoSEQ multiplex PCR, lists solely in-frame clones and lacks some. The sample records some 150,000 clones, 75% to 85% being singletons. Worth noting for this clone: Other DNA sequences in this sample translate to the same CDR3.

This chain connects TRBV5-6 to TRBJ1-2; unclear D gene. The sequence derives from a woman in her fifties or sixties with acute or convalescent COVID-19. The sequencing input was peripheral blood. In DNA, the CDR3 is TGTGCCAGCAGCTTGGGGGATCGGGATGGGTACGGCTACACCTTC. Its protein is CASSLGDRDGYGYTF. The full variable domain, with the rest looked up from reference TRBV5-6 and TRBJ1-2, is DAGVTQSPTHLIKTRGQQVTLRCSPKSGHDTVSWYQQALGQGPQFIFQYYEEEERQRGNFPDRFSGHQFPNYSSELNVNALLLGDSALYLCASSLGDRDGYGYTFGSGTRLTVV.